The TCR beta chain under discussion was sequenced for a study of blood T cell repertoires in COVID-19. Study background: Sample material is recorded as cDNA or gDNA derived from T cells, B-cell-depleted T cells, or PBMCs.

Germline trimming cut 2 bases from V and 0 bases from J; bases unmatched to any gene: 3. In germline, CDR1 is LGHNA, CDR2 YSLEER. There are 18 residues in the CDR3. Original methodology: Counts of nucleated cells, estimated from reference gene primer amplification, were obtained. Data came from immunoSEQ multiplex PCR; TCRdb stores just in-frame clones and leaves some out. V and J calls plus clone size are reproduced from that table; the DNA served to infer D and trimming. The table records tens of thousands of clones, 84% of them present only once. Source material: peripheral blood. The clonotype originates from a man between 45 and 60 years old with COVID-19, enrolled during active disease. The rearrangement uses TRBV4-3 and TRBJ2-6; 11 bases fit TRBD2. The CDR3 protein is CASSQLAGGFSGANVLTF. CDR3 nucleotides: TGCGCCAGCAGCCAACTAGCGGGGGGATTCTCTGGGGCCAACGTCCTGACTTTC.